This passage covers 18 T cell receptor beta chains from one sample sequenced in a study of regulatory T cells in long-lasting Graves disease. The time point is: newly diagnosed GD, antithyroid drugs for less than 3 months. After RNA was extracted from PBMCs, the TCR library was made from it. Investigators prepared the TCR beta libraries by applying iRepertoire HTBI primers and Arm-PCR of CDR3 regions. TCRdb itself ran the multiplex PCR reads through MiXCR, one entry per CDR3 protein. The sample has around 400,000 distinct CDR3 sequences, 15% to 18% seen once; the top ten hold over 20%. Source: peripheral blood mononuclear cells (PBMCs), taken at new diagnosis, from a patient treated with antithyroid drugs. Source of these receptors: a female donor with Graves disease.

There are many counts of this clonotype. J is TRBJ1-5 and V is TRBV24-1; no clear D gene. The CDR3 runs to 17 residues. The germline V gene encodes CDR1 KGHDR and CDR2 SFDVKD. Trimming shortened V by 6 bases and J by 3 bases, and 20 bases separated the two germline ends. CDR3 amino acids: CATSHIDTYSPNQPQHF. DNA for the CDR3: TGTGCCACCAGTCACATCGACACATACTCCCCCAATCAGCCCCAGCATTTT.

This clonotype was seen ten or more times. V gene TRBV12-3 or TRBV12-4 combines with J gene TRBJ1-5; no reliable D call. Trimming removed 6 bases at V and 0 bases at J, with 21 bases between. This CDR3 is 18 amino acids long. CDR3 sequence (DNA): TGTGCCAGCAGCTACCGGGCAGGACCATATGTTAGCAATCAGCCCCAGCATTTT. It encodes CASSYRAGPYVSNQPQHF.

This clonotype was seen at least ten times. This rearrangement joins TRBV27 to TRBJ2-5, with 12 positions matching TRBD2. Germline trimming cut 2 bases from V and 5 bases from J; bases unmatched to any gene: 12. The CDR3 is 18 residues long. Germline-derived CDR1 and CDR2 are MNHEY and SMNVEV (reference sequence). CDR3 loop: CASSLIGLAGGQWETQYF. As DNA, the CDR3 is TGTGCCAGCAGTTTAATTGGGCTAGCGGGAGGGCAATGGGAGACCCAGTACTTC.

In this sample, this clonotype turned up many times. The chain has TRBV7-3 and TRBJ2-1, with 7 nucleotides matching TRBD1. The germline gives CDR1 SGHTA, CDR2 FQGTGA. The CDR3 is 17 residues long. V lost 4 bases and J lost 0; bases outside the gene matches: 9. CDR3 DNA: TGTGCCAGCAGCTCAGCTACCGGGACAGTCTCCTACAATGAGCAGTTCTTC. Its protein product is CASSSATGTVSYNEQFF. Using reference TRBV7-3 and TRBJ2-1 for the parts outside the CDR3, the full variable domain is GAGVSQTPSNKVTEKGKYVELRCDPISGHTALYWYRQSLGQGPEFLIYFQGTGAADDSGLPNDRFFAVRPEGSVSTLKIQRTERGDSAVYLCASSSATGTVSYNEQFFGPGTRLTVL.

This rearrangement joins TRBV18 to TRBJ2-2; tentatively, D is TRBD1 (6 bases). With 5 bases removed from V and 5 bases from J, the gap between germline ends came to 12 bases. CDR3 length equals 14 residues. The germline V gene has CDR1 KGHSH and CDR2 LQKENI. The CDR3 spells CASSRGSTTGELFF. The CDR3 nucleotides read TGTGCCAGCTCAAGGGGGTCGACTACCGGGGAGCTGTTTTTT. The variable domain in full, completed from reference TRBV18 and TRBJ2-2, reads NAGVMQNPRHLVRRRGQEARLRCSPMKGHSHVYWYRQLPEEGLKFMVYLQKENIIDESGMPKERFSAEFPKEGPSILRIQQVVRGDSAAYFCASSRGSTTGELFFGEGSRLTVL.

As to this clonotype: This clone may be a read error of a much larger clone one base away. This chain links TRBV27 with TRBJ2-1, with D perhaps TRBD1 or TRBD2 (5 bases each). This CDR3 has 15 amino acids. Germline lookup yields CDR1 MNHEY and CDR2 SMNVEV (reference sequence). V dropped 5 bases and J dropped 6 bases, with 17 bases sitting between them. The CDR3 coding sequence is TGTGCCAGCAGTCTACGGGACCACCTTTTCAATGAGCAGTTCTTC. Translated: CASSLRDHLFNEQFF.

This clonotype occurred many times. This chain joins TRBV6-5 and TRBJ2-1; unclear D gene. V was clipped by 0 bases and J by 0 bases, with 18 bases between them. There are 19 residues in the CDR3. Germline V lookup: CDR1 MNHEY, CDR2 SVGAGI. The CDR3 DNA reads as TGTGCCAGCAGTTACTCGATTACCCCCGACACAAGCTCCTACAATGAGCAGTTCTTC. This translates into CASSYSITPDTSSYNEQFF.

The CDR3 here is CASGPGPSYEQYF. CDR3 bases: TGTGCCAGCGGCCCCGGGCCCTCCTACGAGCAGTACTTC. The chain is built from TRBV7-9 and TRBJ2-7; D not certain. Between the trimmed V and J ends, which lost 8 bases and 0 bases, there was a span of 11 bases. The length of the CDR3 is 13 residues. CDR1 and CDR2 (germline): SEHNR, FQNEAQ (reference sequence).

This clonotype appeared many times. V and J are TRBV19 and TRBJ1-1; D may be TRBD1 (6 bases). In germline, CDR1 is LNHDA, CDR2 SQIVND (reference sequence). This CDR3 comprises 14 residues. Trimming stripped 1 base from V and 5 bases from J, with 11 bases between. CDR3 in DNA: TGTGCCAGTAGTATAGGTGGGGGACATACTGAAGCTTTCTTT. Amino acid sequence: CASSIGGGHTEAFF.

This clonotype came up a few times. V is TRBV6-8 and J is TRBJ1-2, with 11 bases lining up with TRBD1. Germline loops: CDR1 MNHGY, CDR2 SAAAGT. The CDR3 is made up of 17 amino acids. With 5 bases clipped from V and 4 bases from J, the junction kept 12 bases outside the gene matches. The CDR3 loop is CASSVILDRGHGYGYTF. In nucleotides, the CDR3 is TGTGCCAGCAGTGTTATATTGGACAGGGGGCACGGCTATGGCTACACCTTC.

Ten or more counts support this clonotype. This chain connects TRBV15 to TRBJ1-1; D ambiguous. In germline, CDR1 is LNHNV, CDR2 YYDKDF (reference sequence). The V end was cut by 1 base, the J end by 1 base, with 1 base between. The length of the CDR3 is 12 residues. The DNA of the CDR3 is TGTGCCACCAGCAGAGCGAACACTGAAGCTTTCTTT. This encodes CATSRANTEAFF.

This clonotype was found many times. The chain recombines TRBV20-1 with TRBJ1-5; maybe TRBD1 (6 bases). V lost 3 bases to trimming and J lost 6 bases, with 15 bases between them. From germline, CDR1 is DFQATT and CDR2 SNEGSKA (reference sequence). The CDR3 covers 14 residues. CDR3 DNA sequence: TGCAGTGCTAGTGATAACAGGGTTGGTCAGCCCCAGCATTTT. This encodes CSASDNRVGQPQHF.

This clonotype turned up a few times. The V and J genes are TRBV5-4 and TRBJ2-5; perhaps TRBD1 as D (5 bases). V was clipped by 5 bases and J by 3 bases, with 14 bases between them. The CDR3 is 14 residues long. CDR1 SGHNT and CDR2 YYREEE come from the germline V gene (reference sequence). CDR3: CASSSPRAEETQYF. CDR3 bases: TGTGCCAGCAGTTCCCCCAGGGCTGAAGAGACCCAGTACTTC. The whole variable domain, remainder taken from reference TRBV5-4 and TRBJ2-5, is ETGVTQSPTHLIKTRGQQVTLRCSSQSGHNTVSWYQQALGQGPQFIFQYYREEENGRGNFPPRFSGLQFPNYSSELNVNALELDDSALYLCASSSPRAEETQYFGPGTRLLVL.

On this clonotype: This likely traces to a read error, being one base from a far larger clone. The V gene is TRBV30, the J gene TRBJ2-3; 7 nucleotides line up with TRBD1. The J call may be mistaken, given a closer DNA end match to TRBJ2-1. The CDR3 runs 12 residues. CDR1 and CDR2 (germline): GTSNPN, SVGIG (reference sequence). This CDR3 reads CAWNRGPETQFF. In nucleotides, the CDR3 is TGTGCCTGGAACAGGGGCCCAGAGACCCAGTTCTTC.

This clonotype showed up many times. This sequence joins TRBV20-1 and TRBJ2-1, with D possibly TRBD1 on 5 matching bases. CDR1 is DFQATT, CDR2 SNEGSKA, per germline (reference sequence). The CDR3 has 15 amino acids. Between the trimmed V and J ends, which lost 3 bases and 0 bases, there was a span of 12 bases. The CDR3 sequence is CSASPPGISYNEQFF. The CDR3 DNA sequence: TGCAGTGCTAGTCCCCCAGGGATCTCCTACAATGAGCAGTTCTTC.

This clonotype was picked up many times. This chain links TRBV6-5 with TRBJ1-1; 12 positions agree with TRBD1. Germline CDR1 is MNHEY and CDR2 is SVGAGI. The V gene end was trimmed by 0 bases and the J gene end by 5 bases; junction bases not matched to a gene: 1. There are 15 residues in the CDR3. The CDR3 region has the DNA TGTGCCAGCAGTTACTCGGGACAGGGGGCGACTGAAGCTTTCTTT. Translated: CASSYSGQGATEAFF.

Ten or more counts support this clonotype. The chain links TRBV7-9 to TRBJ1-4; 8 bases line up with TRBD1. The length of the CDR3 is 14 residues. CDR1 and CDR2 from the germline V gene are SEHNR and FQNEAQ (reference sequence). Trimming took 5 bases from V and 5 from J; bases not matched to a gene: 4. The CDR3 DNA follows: TGTGCCAGCAGCCCGGGACAGGCGAATGAAAAACTGTTTTTT. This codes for CASSPGQANEKLFF.

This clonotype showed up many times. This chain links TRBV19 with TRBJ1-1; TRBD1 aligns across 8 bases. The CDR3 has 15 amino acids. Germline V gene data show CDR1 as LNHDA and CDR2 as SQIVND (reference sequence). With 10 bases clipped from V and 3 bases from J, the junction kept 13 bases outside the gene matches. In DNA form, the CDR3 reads TGTGCCACCTCAGGACAGGGAGTCGTGGACACTGAAGCTTTCTTT. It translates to CATSGQGVVDTEAFF.